A selection of T cell receptor beta chains follows, all from one sample in a study of blood T cell repertoires in COVID-19. Only in-frame clones appear in the TCRdb table, and some are missing; sequencing was by immunoSEQ multiplex PCR. In the table there are about 220,000 clones, roughly 80% of which are singletons. Input material: PBMCs or T cells enriched from blood (not recorded which). These TCRs come from a middle-aged woman with acute COVID-19. CDR3s include the opening cysteine and the closing phenylalanine or tryptophan. D genes are given only for firm matches. Expanded clones are given a class, and other clones once, few, many or no size at all.

V gene: TRBV18
D gene: -
J gene: TRBJ2-1
clone size: few
CDR3 DNA: TGTGCCAGCTCACCGGCCATTACAGGGTTTAATGATGAGCAGTTCTTC
CDR3 protein: CASSPAITGFNDEQFF

V gene: TRBV5-1
D gene: -
J gene: TRBJ1-2
clone size: once
CDR3 DNA: TGCGCCAGCAGCTTGGATAGCATTGGATATGGCTACACCTTC
CDR3 protein: CASSLDSIGYGYTF

V gene: TRBV7-2
D gene: -
J gene: TRBJ1-1
clone size: once
CDR3 DNA: TGTGCCAGCAGCTACAGCATGAACACTGAAGCTTTCTTT
CDR3 protein: CASSYSMNTEAFF

V gene: TRBV12-5
D gene: -
J gene: TRBJ2-3
clone size: few
CDR3 DNA: TGTGCTAGTGCTACGGACATCAGCACAGATACGCAGTATTTT
CDR3 protein: CASATDISTDTQYF

V gene: TRBV24-1
D gene: TRBD2
J gene: TRBJ2-1
clone size: few
CDR3 DNA: TGTGCCACCAGTGATCTGGGACTAGTAGCCTACAATGAGCAGTTCTTC
CDR3 protein: CATSDLGLVAYNEQFF

V gene: TRBV28
D gene: TRBD2
J gene: TRBJ2-1
clone size: -
CDR3 DNA: TGTGCCAGCAGCCTCGTCCTAGCGGACAATGAGCAGTTCTTC
CDR3 protein: CASSLVLADNEQFF

V gene: TRBV27
D gene: TRBD1
J gene: TRBJ1-3
clone size: -
CDR3 DNA: TGTGCCAGCAGTTTAACAGGGGGAAGTGGAAACACCATATATTTT
CDR3 protein: CASSLTGGSGNTIYF

V gene: TRBV27
D gene: -
J gene: TRBJ2-7
clone size: -
CDR3 DNA: TGTGCCAGCAGTTTATCCCAGGGATACGAGCAGTACTTC
CDR3 protein: CASSLSQGYEQYF

V gene: TRBV5-5
D gene: -
J gene: TRBJ1-5
clone size: -
CDR3 DNA: TGTGCCAGCAGTTTAGCAGGGAGCAATCAGCCCCAGCATTTT
CDR3 protein: CASSLAGSNQPQHF

V gene: TRBV19
D gene: -
J gene: TRBJ2-3
clone size: once
CDR3 DNA: TGTGCCAGTAGTCCCCGGGACAAGTACACAGATACGCAGTATTTT
CDR3 protein: CASSPRDKYTDTQYF

V gene: TRBV11-2
D gene: -
J gene: TRBJ2-7
clone size: -
CDR3 DNA: TGTGCCAGCAGCAAGGGGTCCCATTACGAGCAGTACTTC
CDR3 protein: CASSKGSHYEQYF

V gene: TRBV28
D gene: -
J gene: TRBJ1-4
clone size: -
CDR3 DNA: TGTGCCAGCACTTACGGAGGGAATGAAAAACTGTTTTTT
CDR3 protein: CASTYGGNEKLFF

V gene: TRBV5-6
D gene: -
J gene: TRBJ1-1
clone size: few
CDR3 DNA: TGTGCCAGCAGCTTCGGGGGGACTGAAGCTTTCTTT
CDR3 protein: CASSFGGTEAFF

V gene: TRBV7-2
D gene: TRBD2
J gene: TRBJ2-2
clone size: few
CDR3 DNA: TGTGCCAGCAGACTAGCGGGAGCGAACACCGGGGAGCTGTTTTTT
CDR3 protein: CASRLAGANTGELFF

V gene: TRBV24-1
D gene: TRBD1
J gene: TRBJ1-1
clone size: -
CDR3 DNA: TGTGCCACCAGTGATGGGACAGCCCCCACCAACACTGAAGCTTTCTTT
CDR3 protein: CATSDGTAPTNTEAFF

V gene: TRBV7-2
D gene: -
J gene: TRBJ1-5
clone size: few
CDR3 DNA: TGTGCCAGCAGCTTAGCTGGCAGGGGATTCAATCAGCCCCAGCATTTT
CDR3 protein: CASSLAGRGFNQPQHF